These 24 T cell receptor beta chains originate from one sample sequenced in a study of CD8+CD57+ T cells in acquired aplastic anemia. Only patients with CD8+CD57+ cell expansion on flow cytometry were chosen for sequencing. Researchers used genomic DNA as the template to profile TCR beta VDJ and CDR3. One entry per CDR3 protein results from TCRdb running MiXCR on the reads. The sample holds 200,000 to 300,000 distinct CDR3 sequences, roughly 80% seen once. What was sequenced was sorted CD4+, CD8+, or CD8+CD57+ T cells (not recorded which) from PBMCs. The receptor set was obtained from a human donor with aplastic anemia.

The genes are TRBV12-5 and TRBJ2-7; D is uncertain. Trimming stripped 3 bases from V and 2 bases from J, with 14 bases between. Germline values: CDR1 LGHNT, CDR2 FRNRAP. CDR3 length: 15 amino acids. The CDR3 loop reads CASGLENLYAYEQYV. The CDR3 DNA follows: TGTGCTAGTGGTTTAGAGAACCTATACGCCTACGAGCAGTACGTC.

Points on this clonotype: The CDR3 does not end in the conserved phenylalanine or tryptophan, so this is likely a read error. It is unclear where the CDR3 begins or ends on the DNA, so no DNA is shown, and the CDR3 is as TCRdb lists it. The CDR3: CASRDGDTDTQYFGPC. This rearrangement joins TRBV2 to TRBJ1-2; TRBD1 is the table's D call and was not checked against the DNA. Inclusive of both ends, the CDR3 amounts to 16 amino acids. Germline-derived CDR1 and CDR2 are SNHLY and FYNNEI.

As for this clonotype: Because the CDR3's place on the DNA is in doubt, the DNA is left out and the CDR3 is given as listed by TCRdb. The CDR3 protein is CASSLEAYFGPGTF. The chain recombines TRBV7-9 with TRBJ2-5; TRBD1, the D gene given by the table, was not confirmed from the DNA. Termini included, the CDR3 measures 14 amino acids. The germline V gene has CDR1 SEHNR and CDR2 FQNEAQ (reference sequence).

This chain joins TRBV19 and TRBJ1-2, with a tentative D call TRBD1 (5 bases). V was shortened by 6 bases and J by 5 bases, with 28 bases between the two germline ends. Germline V CDR1 and CDR2: LNHDA, SQIVND (reference sequence). The CDR3 contains 18 residues. The CDR3 loop is CASSPLNPRDGLVYGYTF. In DNA form, the CDR3 reads TGTGCCAGTAGCCCACTTAATCCGAGGGACGGGCTCGTATATGGCTACACCTTC.

CDR3 in DNA: TGTGCCAGCAGCTTACAGAGAAGGAGGGGGAGGGAGCAGCAGTTCTTC. Protein product: CASSLQRRRGREQQFF. J is TRBJ2-1 and V is TRBV7-9; D is possibly TRBD2 (7 bases). The CDR3 length is 16 residues. Trimming cost V 2 bases and J 11 bases, with 22 bases left between them. Per the germline V gene, CDR1 is SEHNR and CDR2 is FQNEAQ (reference sequence).

As to this clonotype: A read error may be the cause here, since a much bigger clone is one base away. V is TRBV9 and J is TRBJ2-7; tentatively, D is TRBD2 (5 bases). The CDR3 runs 18 residues. V dropped 0 bases and J dropped 2 bases, with 21 bases sitting between them. CDR1 and CDR2 from the germline V gene are SGDLS and YYNGEE. The CDR3 nucleotides read TGTGCCAGCAGCGTAGGGGGAGAGAGCACAGATACGCCCTACGAGCAGTACGTC. This translates into CASSVGGESTDTPYEQYV.

This clonotype was recorded once. The chain has TRBV7-8 and TRBJ2-3, with D possibly being TRBD2 (6 bases). The CDR3 covers 16 residues. CDR1 and CDR2 from the germline V gene are SGHVS and FQNEAQ. V shed 0 bases and J shed 12 bases, with 22 bases lying between them. The CDR3 bases are TGTGCCAGCAGCTTAGCGGGAGGTCCCGATACGGATTATCAGTATTTT. Translation gives CASSLAGGPDTDYQYF.

A note on this clonotype: One end of the junction varies from germline; a read error may be responsible. The chain couples TRBV9 to TRBJ2-3, with 8 nucleotides matching TRBD2. This CDR3 is 14 amino acids long. The germline CDR1 and CDR2 sequences are SGDLS and YYNGEE. The CDR3 DNA sequence: TGTGCCAGCAGCTCTGCGGGGGGTCGGGTTACGGAGTATTTT. Protein: CASSSAGGRVTEYF.

V and J are TRBV7-2 and TRBJ2-1; possible D gene TRBD2, 6 bases. Germline CDR1 SGHTA, CDR2 FQGNSA. The CDR3 runs to 16 residues. Trimming left V 0 bases short and J 13 bases short, with 22 bases between. CDR3 in amino acids: CASSLAGGPDTKDQFF. The DNA for the CDR3 is TGTGCCAGCAGCTTAGCGGGAGGACCCGATACGAAGGATCAGTTCTTC.

This chain uses TRBV7-9 with TRBJ2-7, with 9 bases that match TRBD2. The CDR3 is 15 amino acids. Germline V gene sequence: CDR1 SEHNR, CDR2 FQNEAQ (reference sequence). CDR3 nucleotides: TGTGCCAGCAGCTTTCAAAGAAGCGGGGGGAACGAGGAGTACGTC. Residues: CASSFQRSGGNEEYV.

J is TRBJ2-3 and V is TRBV2; 9 positions match TRBD1. The CDR3 runs 13 residues. The V gene's germline CDR1 is SNHLY and CDR2 FYNNEI. In DNA, the CDR3 is TGTAGAAGCGGGGACAGGGACACAGATACGCAGTATTTT. This sequence encodes CRSGDRDTDTQYF.

The rearrangement joins TRBV5-1 to TRBJ2-3, with a weak D call TRBD2 (7 bases). Germline V gene data show CDR1 as SGHRS and CDR2 as YFSETQ. Deletions cut 3 bases from V and 11 bases from J, with 16 bases between. The CDR3 has 13 amino acids. The CDR3 nucleotides read TGCGCCAGCAGCTATAGGACAGCGGGGAGGCAGTATTTT. As protein: CASSYRTAGRQYF.

The chain uses TRBV7-9 and TRBJ2-7; D is perhaps TRBD1 (6 bases). CDR3 length: 14 residues. Between the trimmed V and J ends, which lost 0 bases and 2 bases, there was a span of 8 bases. CDR1 is SEHNR and CDR2 is FQNEAQ in the germline V gene (reference sequence). The CDR3 sequence: CASSLAGQPYEQYF. The CDR3 DNA follows: TGTGCCAGCAGCTTAGCCGGACAGCCCTACGAGCAGTACTTC.

To note about this clonotype: This may stem from a read error, because a much larger clone lies one nucleotide away. The rearrangement uses TRBV7-8 and TRBJ2-3; no clear D. Trimming left V 6 bases short and J 1 base short, with 8 bases between. Per germline, CDR1 SGHVS and CDR2 FQNEAQ. The CDR3 sequence is 13 residues long. In nucleotides, the CDR3 is TGTGCCAGCAGGTTCGCGGGCACAGATACGCAGTATTTT. It translates to CASRFAGTDTQYF.

This sequence joins TRBV9 and TRBJ2-7; no definite D call. V was pared by 7 bases and J by 10 bases, with 18 bases between. Germline V gives CDR1 SGDLS, CDR2 YYNGEE. The CDR3 is made up of 12 amino acids. CDR3 coding DNA: TGTGCCAGCGGAGTGGCTGGGAACATTCAGTACGTC. It specifies CASGVAGNIQYV.

Of note for this clonotype: One junction end disagrees with the germline gene, perhaps due to a read error. This chain connects TRBV7-2 to TRBJ2-5; D possibly corresponds to TRBD1 (5 bases). Germline CDR1 SGHTA, CDR2 FQGNSA. The CDR3 contains 14 residues. CDR3 protein: CASSQGRSHDNEQF. The CDR3 nucleotides are TGTGCCAGCAGCCAGGGCAGGAGCCACGACAATGAGCAGTTC. Full variable domain (missing parts from reference TRBV7-2 and TRBJ2-5): GAGVSQSPSNKVTEKGKDVELRCDPISGHTALYWYRQSLGQGLEFLIYFQGNSAPDKSGLPSDRFSAERTGGSVSTLTIQRTQQEDSAVYLCASSQGRSHDNEQFGPGTRLLVL.

Comments on this clonotype: The junction shows a germline mismatch at one end, possibly a read error. This chain connects TRBV7-3 to TRBJ2-3; 8 nucleotides align to TRBD2. The germline gives CDR1 SGHTA, CDR2 FQGTGA. The CDR3 length is 14 residues. As DNA, the CDR3 is TGTGCCAGCAGCTCCTCGGGGGGGAGCACAGATACGCAGTTT. Protein: CASSSSGGSTDTQF. The variable domain in full, completed from reference TRBV7-3 and TRBJ2-3, reads GAGVSQTPSNKVTEKGKYVELRCDPISGHTALYWYRQSLGQGPEFLIYFQGTGAADDSGLPNDRFFAVRPEGSVSTLKIQRTERGDSAVYLCASSSSGGSTDTQFGPGTRLTVL.

This chain joins TRBV9 and TRBJ1-2, with a tentative D call TRBD1 (6 bases). The V gene's germline CDR1 is SGDLS and CDR2 YYNGEE. V was clipped by 0 bases and J by 8 bases, with 11 bases between them. This CDR3 region has 13 residues. The CDR3 spells CASSVDREGGYTF. The CDR3 coding sequence is TGTGCCAGCAGCGTAGACAGGGAGGGCGGCTACACCTTC.

This clonotype came up a few times. A read error may be the cause here, since a much bigger clone is one base away. The chain combines TRBV27 with TRBJ1-2, with D unclear. The V end was cut by 8 bases, the J end by 3 bases, with 19 bases between. Germline V CDR1 and CDR2: MNHEY, SMNVEV (reference sequence). There are 15 residues in the CDR3. The CDR3 is CASASRLRGYYGYTF. The DNA of the CDR3 is TGTGCCAGCGCCTCCCGCCTCCGGGGATACTATGGCTACACCTTC.

Worth noting for this clonotype: No conserved phenylalanine or tryptophan is present at the end of the CDR3, so a read error is the likely explanation. The DNA is omitted, as the CDR3 cannot be located on it reliably, and the CDR3 follows TCRdb's listing. The chain uses TRBV2 and TRBJ2-2. In germline, CDR1 is SNHLY, CDR2 FYNNEI. The CDR3 spans 12 residues, counting both ends. The CDR3 here is CASSVSSGELFN.

V usage is TRBV7-2 and J usage is TRBJ2-1, with D perhaps matching TRBD2 (6 bases). The germline V gene has CDR1 SGHTA and CDR2 FQGNSA. V dropped 0 bases and J dropped 13 bases, with 22 bases sitting between them. The CDR3 runs to 16 residues. Here the CDR3 DNA reads TGTGCCAGCAGCTTAGCGGGTAGCGGCGGGGCCAACGTCCAGTTCTTC. Protein: CASSLAGSGGANVQFF.

A remark on this clonotype: A read error may account for a junction end that differs from germline. The rearrangement uses TRBV7-9 and TRBJ2-3; TRBD2 aligns across 8 bases. The V gene's germline CDR1 is SEHNR and CDR2 FQNEAQ (reference sequence). CDR3 size: 13 residues. This CDR3 reads CAGSYGRSGGQYF. In DNA, the CDR3 is TGTGCCGGCAGCTATGGGAGAAGCGGGGGGCAGTATTTT.

To note about this clonotype: In this CDR3 the conserved last residue, phenylalanine or tryptophan, is missing, so a read error is likely. The genes are TRBV7-9 and TRBJ2-3, with 7 bases identical to TRBD1. Germline loops: CDR1 SEHNR, CDR2 FQNEAQ (reference sequence). There are 13 residues in the CDR3. The J segment lost 6 bases and the V segment lost 8 bases, leaving 8 bases of the junction unmatched. In DNA form, the CDR3 reads TGTGCCAGCGGGTTAGGGGGCAGCGATACGCAGTATGTT. This encodes CASGLGGSDTQYV.

This chain links TRBV7-2 with TRBJ1-1; possibly TRBD1 for D (5 bases). CDR3 length: 14 residues. With 5 bases removed from V and 1 base from J, the gap between germline ends came to 11 bases. Germline loops: CDR1 SGHTA, CDR2 FQGNSA. The CDR3 spells CASSPSGANTEAFF. The CDR3 coding sequence is TGTGCCAGCAGCCCCTCCGGGGCGAACACTGAAGCTTTCTTT.